These 30 T cell receptor beta chains were sequenced from one sample in a study of cytomegalovirus exposure and HLA in healthy donors. Vbeta (60) and Jbeta (13) primers were used in the PCR. TCRdb keeps only in-frame clones here, not all; method: immunoSEQ multiplex PCR. The top ten clones hold roughly 2% of a sample with some 180,000 clones, 80% of them seen once. The sequencing sample was made of PBMCs. The origin of the receptors is a woman aged 25 to 39 in good health and CMV-seronegative.

This rearrangement joins TRBV6-4 to TRBJ2-2, with no clear D. Trimming shortened V by 0 bases and J by 2 bases, and 7 bases separated the two germline ends. This CDR3 region has 15 residues. Germline CDR1 MRHNA, CDR2 SNTAGT. CDR3 coding DNA: TGTGCCAGCAGTGACTCCCCAGAAAACACCGGGGAGCTGTTTTTT. This translates into CASSDSPENTGELFF.

V is TRBV5-6 and J is TRBJ1-5; 7 bases map to TRBD1. This CDR3 has 15 amino acids. After removal of 4 bases from V and 5 bases from J, the junction contained 9 bases not matched to a gene. CDR1 SGHDT and CDR2 YYEEEE come from the germline V gene. The chain's CDR3 is CASSAGTAIYQPQHF. CDR3 DNA: TGTGCCAGCAGCGCCGGGACAGCTATATATCAGCCCCAGCATTTT. Complete variable domain (other parts from reference TRBV5-6 and TRBJ1-5): DAGVTQSPTHLIKTRGQQVTLRCSPKSGHDTVSWYQQALGQGPQFIFQYYEEEERQRGNFPDRFSGHQFPNYSSELNVNALLLGDSALYLCASSAGTAIYQPQHFGDGTRLSIL.

The V and J genes are TRBV18 and TRBJ2-4, with a possible D match to TRBD1 (6 bases). Trimming took 4 bases from V and 9 from J, leaving 13 bases between them. Germline CDR1 KGHSH, CDR2 LQKENI. This CDR3 spans 13 amino acids. CDR3 in DNA: TGTGCCAGCTCACGAGGACAGCCCACCATTCAGTACTTC. It is translated as CASSRGQPTIQYF. Complete variable domain (other parts from reference TRBV18 and TRBJ2-4): NAGVMQNPRHLVRRRGQEARLRCSPMKGHSHVYWYRQLPEEGLKFMVYLQKENIIDESGMPKERFSAEFPKEGPSILRIQQVVRGDSAAYFCASSRGQPTIQYFGAGTRLSVL.

This sequence joins TRBV18 and TRBJ2-7; weak D call: TRBD1 (5 bases). Germline assignment: CDR1 KGHSH and CDR2 LQKENI. Trimming removed 4 bases from V and 7 bases from J, with 14 bases in between. The CDR3 runs 13 residues. This CDR3 is CASSRETVGEQYF. The CDR3 coding sequence is TGTGCCAGCTCACGAGAGACAGTAGGGGAGCAGTACTTC.

This chain uses TRBV6-6 with TRBJ1-1, with 8 bases that match TRBD1. Trimming at V came to 4 bases and at J to 6 bases, leaving 1 base not matched to a gene. The V gene's germline CDR1 is MNHNY and CDR2 SVGAGI (reference sequence). The CDR3 loop spans 12 amino acids. The CDR3 loop is CASSFRGPEAFF. Here the CDR3 DNA reads TGTGCCAGCAGTTTCAGGGGGCCTGAAGCTTTCTTT.

This clone was picked up a small number of times. The chain uses TRBV30 and TRBJ2-5; D is ambiguous. V was pared by 3 bases and J by 5 bases, with 19 bases between. The germline CDR1 and CDR2 sequences are GTSNPN and SVGIG (reference sequence). The CDR3 loop spans 15 amino acids. The CDR3 bases are TGTGCCTGGAGCCCCCGGAGAAAGTTTGGGGAGACCCAGTACTTC. Its translation: CAWSPRRKFGETQYF.

The chain employs TRBV7-9 and TRBJ2-7; 10 bases are shared with TRBD1. CDR3 size: 17 residues. Per the germline V gene, CDR1 is SEHNR and CDR2 is FQNEAQ (reference sequence). V trimming: 2 bases; J trimming: 0 bases; junction bases outside the gene matches: 7. The CDR3 nucleotides read TGTGCCAGCAGCTTAACCGCCGGGACAGGGGACTCCTACGAGCAGTACTTC. Encoded protein: CASSLTAGTGDSYEQYF. Full variable domain (missing parts from reference TRBV7-9 and TRBJ2-7): DTGVSQNPRHKITKRGQNVTFRCDPISEHNRLYWYRQTLGQGPEFLTYFQNEAQLEKSRLLSDRFSAERPKGSFSTLEIQRTEQGDSAMYLCASSLTAGTGDSYEQYFGPGTRLTVT.

This clone has only a few counts. The rearrangement joins TRBV5-1 to TRBJ2-1; D perhaps matches TRBD2 (5 bases). Trimming removed 0 bases from V and 9 bases from J, with 16 bases in between. The CDR3 is 15 amino acids. Germline CDR1 and CDR2: SGHRS and YFSETQ. CDR3 in DNA: TGCGCCAGCAGCTTGGATGCTAGCAGGTGGGGTGAGCAGTTCTTC. The encoded protein is CASSLDASRWGEQFF.

CDR3 sequence: CASSLLTEGTGNTIYF. CDR3 DNA sequence: TGTGCCAGCAGCTTATTGACAGAAGGTACTGGAAACACCATATATTTT. The gene calls are TRBV7-2 and TRBJ1-3, with a weak D call TRBD1 (5 bases). The CDR3 is made up of 16 amino acids. Germline V gene lookup returns CDR1 SGHTA and CDR2 FQGNSA. V was clipped by 2 bases and J by 2 bases, with 13 bases between them.

This clone has just one count. In the same sample, other DNA sequences code for this CDR3. This sequence joins TRBV7-3 and TRBJ2-3, with D possibly TRBD2 on 6 matching bases. CDR3 length equals 15 residues. Trimming took off 4 bases at V and 0 bases at J, with 11 bases between the two ends. Germline V lookup: CDR1 SGHTA, CDR2 FQGTGA. CDR3 DNA: TGTGCCAGCAGCTCCCTTGCGGGGAGCACAGATACGCAGTATTTT. Translated: CASSSLAGSTDTQYF.

This clone was detected a few times. V is TRBV30 and J is TRBJ1-4, with a weak D call TRBD1 (6 bases). Trimming removed 3 bases at V and 4 bases at J, with 18 bases between. The CDR3 is 16 residues long. Germline V gene lookup returns CDR1 GTSNPN and CDR2 SVGIG (reference sequence). CDR3 DNA sequence: TGTGCCTGGAGCCACTCGGGAGGGGGACTTAATGAAAAACTGTTTTTT. Protein product: CAWSHSGGGLNEKLFF.

This CDR3 reads CASSEGLSGRETQYF. The CDR3 nucleotides are TGTGCCAGTAGTGAGGGACTATCGGGACGAGAGACCCAGTACTTC. The chain couples TRBV19 to TRBJ2-5; 7 nucleotides line up with TRBD2. Per the germline V gene, CDR1 is LNHDA and CDR2 is SQIVND (reference sequence). The CDR3 loop spans 15 amino acids. V shed 5 bases and J 4 bases; nucleotides not matched to a gene: 10.

This chain links TRBV4-1 with TRBJ2-3; D remains ambiguous. The length of the CDR3 is 13 residues. Germline V gene sequence: CDR1 MGHRA, CDR2 YSYEKL. V lost 5 bases and J 8 bases, leaving 14 bases between the germline ends. CDR3 sequence (DNA): TGCGCCAGCAGCACGCACGAGGTTTCTACGCAGTATTTT. Amino acid sequence: CASSTHEVSTQYF.

The V and J genes are TRBV7-9 and TRBJ1-5; D is possibly TRBD1 (6 bases). Trimming took off 1 base at V and 4 bases at J, with 11 bases between the two ends. CDR1 and CDR2 from the germline V gene are SEHNR and FQNEAQ (reference sequence). The CDR3 contains 15 residues. The CDR3 loop is CASSLGTALNQPQHF. CDR3 nucleotides: TGTGCCAGCAGCTTAGGGACAGCTCTAAATCAGCCCCAGCATTTT.

The chain employs TRBV5-4 and TRBJ2-5; tentative D call: TRBD2 (5 bases). Germline V gene sequence: CDR1 SGHNT, CDR2 YYREEE (reference sequence). Trimming removed 0 bases from V and 5 bases from J, with 11 bases in between. The CDR3 has 14 amino acids. The CDR3, as DNA: TGTGCCAGCAGCTTGGGAGGTAGAGGGGAGACCCAGTACTTC. This gives the protein CASSLGGRGETQYF.

This rearrangement joins TRBV6-5 to TRBJ2-7, with TRBD1 identical over 7 bases. Looked up from germline, CDR1 is MNHEY and CDR2 is SVGAGI. Unmatched junction bases numbered 4, after V lost 5 bases and J lost 0 bases. The CDR3 consists of 14 residues. CDR3 in DNA: TGTGCCAGCAGTAAAGACAGGGACTCCTACGAGCAGTACTTC. It encodes CASSKDRDSYEQYF.

V usage is TRBV4-2 and J usage is TRBJ1-1, with D possibly being TRBD1 (5 bases). V lost 4 bases, J lost 0 bases, and 9 bases lay in between. Per the germline V gene, CDR1 is LGHNA and CDR2 is YNFKEQ. This CDR3 comprises 14 residues. The CDR3: CASSPQGLNTEAFF. The CDR3 DNA reads TGTGCCAGCAGCCCGCAGGGATTGAACACTGAAGCTTTCTTT.

This rearrangement joins TRBV27 to TRBJ1-1; D is ambiguous. The germline gives CDR1 MNHEY, CDR2 SMNVEV (reference sequence). The CDR3 has 19 residues. The V end lost 6 bases, the J end lost 0 bases, and 26 bases lay between the germline ends. The CDR3 sequence: CASSHATLARTNLNTEAFF. The CDR3 nucleotides read TGTGCCAGCAGCCATGCGACTTTGGCGCGTACTAACCTGAACACTGAAGCTTTCTTT.

This chain uses TRBV6-4 with TRBJ1-5, with TRBD1 identical over 9 bases. J was trimmed by 6 bases and V by 8 bases; bases with no gene match: 17. The CDR3 length is 17 residues. Germline CDR1 MRHNA, CDR2 SNTAGT. The CDR3 DNA follows: TGTGCCAGCGGTCCGTCGGACAGGGGAACACTTCGTCAGCCCCAGCATTTT. As protein: CASGPSDRGTLRQPQHF.

The rearrangement joins TRBV6-5 to TRBJ2-1, with TRBD1 as a possible D gene (6 bases). CDR1 MNHEY and CDR2 SVGAGI come from the germline V gene. The CDR3 loop spans 15 amino acids. The ends were cut back, 0 bases at V and 6 bases at J, with 12 bases in the middle. The CDR3 spells CASSYSGGAFNEQFF. CDR3 DNA sequence: TGTGCCAGCAGTTACTCAGGGGGTGCCTTCAATGAGCAGTTCTTC.

This clone appeared a few times. CDR3 bases: TGCGCCAGCAGCTTGGTGGTGACAGGGAACACTGAAGCTTTCTTT. The encoded protein is CASSLVVTGNTEAFF. J is TRBJ1-1 and V is TRBV5-1; TRBD1 is a possible D gene (6 bases). The ends were cut back, 0 bases at V and 1 base at J, with 10 bases in the middle. Germline V lookup: CDR1 SGHRS, CDR2 YFSETQ. The CDR3 is 15 amino acids.

This clone was detected only a few times. This chain joins TRBV11-2 and TRBJ1-4; 9 bases are a match to TRBD1. The junction had 15 bases not matched to a gene; V was cut back by 5 bases and J by 2 bases. The CDR3 length is 19 residues. Germline CDR1 and CDR2: SGHAT and FQNNGV. The CDR3 coding sequence is TGTGCCAGCAGCGATCCTTCGACAGGGGGTCTGCGGACTAATGAAAAACTGTTTTTT. Translated: CASSDPSTGGLRTNEKLFF. Variable domain in full (rest from reference TRBV11-2 and TRBJ1-4): EAGVAQSPRYKIIEKRQSVAFWCNPISGHATLYWYQQILGQGPKLLIQFQNNGVVDDSQLPKDRFSAERLKGVDSTLKIQPAKLEDSAVYLCASSDPSTGGLRTNEKLFFGSGTQLSVL.

The chain joins TRBV10-2 to TRBJ1-4, with unresolved D. The CDR3 sequence is 15 residues long. The V and J ends lost 6 bases and 4 bases respectively, with 15 bases between them. The germline CDR1 and CDR2 sequences are WSHSY and SAAADI. Here the CDR3 reads CASRKYREDNEKLFF. CDR3 nucleotide sequence: TGCGCCAGCAGAAAGTACCGGGAGGATAATGAAAAACTGTTTTTT.

The V gene is TRBV6-5, the J gene TRBJ1-4; possibly TRBD1 for D (5 bases). V shed 0 bases and J shed 8 bases, with 16 bases lying between them. Germline V lookup: CDR1 MNHEY, CDR2 SVGAGI. The CDR3 is made up of 16 amino acids. For the CDR3, the DNA is TGTGCCAGCAGTTACTCTCCGAGACAAGCAGGGGAAAAACTGTTTTTT. This translates into CASSYSPRQAGEKLFF.

As concerns this clone: Within the sample, other DNA sequences also encode this same CDR3. The chain couples TRBV5-6 to TRBJ1-5; D remains unclear. V was trimmed by 4 bases and J by 3 bases, leaving 14 bases between them. The CDR3 is 15 residues long. The germline gives CDR1 SGHDT, CDR2 YYEEEE. CDR3 amino acids: CASSHSGFYNQPQHF. In DNA form, the CDR3 reads TGTGCCAGCAGCCACTCGGGGTTTTACAATCAGCCCCAGCATTTT.

The chain recombines TRBV27 with TRBJ2-7; maybe TRBD2 (5 bases). V was clipped by 2 bases and J by 1 base, with 6 bases between them. The CDR3 has 13 amino acids. From germline, CDR1 is MNHEY and CDR2 SMNVEV (reference sequence). In DNA form, the CDR3 reads TGTGCCAGCAGTTTACGCGGGTCCTACGAGCAGTACTTC. Translating it yields CASSLRGSYEQYF.

Many counts were recorded for this clone. This chain connects TRBV7-9 to TRBJ1-6; TRBD1 agrees at 7 bases. Germline V gene lookup returns CDR1 SEHNR and CDR2 FQNEAQ (reference sequence). Trimming removed 5 bases from V and 7 bases from J; junction bases left unmatched: 14. CDR3 size: 17 residues. CDR3 nucleotide sequence: TGTGCCAGCAGCCCGTACAGGGGTGTGCTCCAAAATTCACCCCTCCACTTT. This encodes CASSPYRGVLQNSPLHF.

This clone was detected a few times. Other DNA sequences in the same sample also yield this CDR3. This chain links TRBV5-1 with TRBJ2-5; 10 bases are a match to TRBD2. CDR1 and CDR2 (germline): SGHRS, YFSETQ. This CDR3 spans 15 amino acids. V lost 0 bases, J lost 1 base, and 0 bases stayed unmatched. The CDR3 region is CASSLGTSGQETQYF. The CDR3 coding sequence is TGCGCCAGCAGCTTGGGGACTAGCGGCCAAGAGACCCAGTACTTC.

Written as DNA, the CDR3 is TGTGCCAGCTCCCCGACCGGGACTTTCAATCAGCCCCAGCATTTT. It is translated as CASSPTGTFNQPQHF. The chain uses TRBV18 and TRBJ1-5; D is perhaps TRBD1 (5 bases). Per germline, CDR1 KGHSH and CDR2 LQKENI. The V end lost 6 bases, the J end lost 3 bases, and 15 bases lay between the germline ends. CDR3 length equals 15 residues.

A note on this clone: The junction and the germline gene differ at one end; a read error may be behind it. This chain joins TRBV7-8 and TRBJ1-1, with D unresolved. This CDR3 is 14 amino acids long. Germline V gene data show CDR1 as SGHVS and CDR2 as FQNEAQ. The CDR3 spells CASSRPVHDGVLLF. The CDR3 DNA follows: TGTGCCAGCAGCCGACCCGTGCACGACGGAGTCCTTCTCTTT.